This is a list of T cell receptor beta chains from one sample in a study of T cells in Graves' hyperthyroidism and ophthalmopathy. TCRdb re-called the multiplex PCR reads with MiXCR, one entry per CDR3 protein. Of over 500,000 distinct CDR3 sequences listed, roughly 15% were seen once; the top ten hold about 15%. The sequenced material came from blood. The source of these receptors is a middle-aged woman with Graves' hyperthyroidism. The CDR3 runs from the conserved cysteine through the conserved F or W. The D gene is left open where the match is weak. Expanded clones get a size class; other rows say once, few or many, or leave the size out.

clone size	V gene	D gene	J gene	CDR3 DNA	CDR3 protein
many	TRBV20-1	.	TRBJ2-1	TGCAGTGCTAGAGATCCCGGGAGTAATGAGCAGTTCTTC	CSARDPGSNEQFF
many	TRBV12-3/TRBV12-4	.	TRBJ2-3	TGTGCCAGCAGTCCGCCGGGACTGGGTGCGGATACGCAGTATTTT	CASSPPGLGADTQYF
many	TRBV19	TRBD1	TRBJ2-7	TGTGCCAGTAGCTCGGGACAGGGGAAAACCTACGAGCAGTACTTC	CASSSGQGKTYEQYF
.	TRBV29-1	TRBD2	TRBJ2-1	TGCAGCACAATACCGGGACTAGTCTTCAATGAGCAGTTCTTC	CSTIPGLVFNEQFF
few	TRBV5-6	TRBD1	TRBJ1-5	TGTGCCAGCAGCCGAAGGGACAGGGGGTTTAGCAATCAGCCCCAGCATTTT	CASSRRDRGFSNQPQHF
many	TRBV7-9	.	TRBJ2-1	TGTGCCAGCAGCCCCCGTGTTAGCAGCTCCTACAATGAGCAGTTCTTC	CASSPRVSSSYNEQFF
many	TRBV28	.	TRBJ2-3	TGTGCCAGCAGTTTACCAGGGGAAACAGATACGCAGTATTTT	CASSLPGETDTQYF
once	TRBV6-1	.	TRBJ2-5	TGTGCCAGCAGCCCCGGACCTGAGACCCAGCACTTC	CASSPGPETQHF
many	TRBV5-1	TRBD1	TRBJ2-1	TGCGCCAGCAGCTTAACCGGGACAGCTTACTACAATGAGCAGTTCTTC	CASSLTGTAYYNEQFF
many	TRBV7-7	TRBD1	TRBJ2-5	TGTGCTAGCAGCTTAAACAGGGGGGACGAGACCCAGTACTTC	CASSLNRGDETQYF
many	TRBV28	TRBD2	TRBJ2-7	TGTGCCAGCAGTTTAGGGACTAGCGTCTACGAGCAGTACTTC	CASSLGTSVYEQYF
many	TRBV28	TRBD1	TRBJ2-7	TGTGCCAGCAGGCGAGACAGGGGGCGCCTCGAGCAGTACTTC	CASRRDRGRLEQYF
many	TRBV20-1	.	TRBJ2-1	TGCAGTGCTAGTATCCCCGGGATATCCTACAATGAGCAGTTCTTC	CSASIPGISYNEQFF
.	TRBV30	TRBD2	TRBJ2-7	TGTGCCTGGAGCACTAGCGGGGTCACCTACGAGCAGTACTTC	CAWSTSGVTYEQYF
few	TRBV28	.	TRBJ2-2	TGTGCCAGCAGCCTTGCGCTAGGGGGTAACACCGGGGAGCTGTTTTTT	CASSLALGGNTGELFF
.	TRBV27	TRBD2	TRBJ2-1	TGTGCCAGCCGGAGGACTAGCGCCGCGTACAATGAGCAGTTCTTC	CASRRTSAAYNEQFF
.	TRBV4-2	.	TRBJ2-5	TGTGCCAGCAGCCGTATACGCCAAGAGACCCAGTACTTC	CASSRIRQETQYF
many	TRBV18	TRBD1	TRBJ1-1	TGTGCCAGCTCCCGGAACAGGGGCGACTATGAAGCTTTCTTT	CASSRNRGDYEAFF
many	TRBV28	TRBD1	TRBJ2-7	TGTGCCAGCAACAGGGGGCGATCGGGCGAGCAGTACTTC	CASNRGRSGEQYF
many	TRBV20-1	.	TRBJ2-1	TGCAGTGCTACGGACCTCGTTGAGCAGTTCTTC	CSATDLVEQFF
once	TRBV19	.	TRBJ2-7	TGTGCCAGTAGTCCAGACTCGAAGAGGCAGGACGAGCAGTACTTC	CASSPDSKRQDEQYF
few	TRBV28	.	TRBJ2-1	TGTGCCAGCAGTTTATATGGGACCACCCAGTTCTTC	CASSLYGTTQFF
few	TRBV18	TRBD2	TRBJ2-1	TGTGCCAGCTCACCCCCTAGCGGGATATACAATGAGCAGTTCTTC	CASSPPSGIYNEQFF
many	TRBV10-3	.	TRBJ1-2	TGTGCCATCAGTCCCACCCAACAGGGCAACTATGGCTACACCTTC	CAISPTQQGNYGYTF
many	TRBV27	TRBD2	TRBJ2-5	TGTGCCAGCCGCCCCCTCGGACTAGCGGGAACTGAGACCCAGTACTTC	CASRPLGLAGTETQYF
.	TRBV7-9	TRBD1	TRBJ2-5	TGTGCCAGCAGCCAAAGGGGGACCGGGACAGGGGAAGAGACCCAGTACTTC	CASSQRGTGTGEETQYF
many	TRBV29-1	.	TRBJ2-1	TGCAGCGTTGCCGGGTCTTACAATGAGCAGTTCTTC	CSVAGSYNEQFF
.	TRBV19	.	TRBJ2-5	TGTGCCAGTAGTCTCCGGACAGGGACTAGGGAGACCCAGTACTTC	CASSLRTGTRETQYF
few	TRBV20-1	TRBD2	TRBJ2-1	TGCAGTGCCGGACTAGCGGGAGGGCTGGAGCAGTTCTTC	CSAGLAGGLEQFF
many	TRBV29-1	.	TRBJ2-5	TGCAGCATTCGGGACGGAGGTCAAGAGACCCAGTACTTC	CSIRDGGQETQYF
many	TRBV4-2	TRBD1	TRBJ1-1	TGTGCCAGCAGCCAAGAGCTCAGGGGGACCACTGAAGCTTTCTTT	CASSQELRGTTEAFF
many	TRBV20-1	TRBD1	TRBJ1-5	TGCAGTGCTAGAGTGGGGACAGTTAGCAATCAGCCCCAGCATTTT	CSARVGTVSNQPQHF
few	TRBV29-1	.	TRBJ1-4	TGCAGCGTTTTGGAGACAGTCACGAATGAAAAACTGTTTTTT	CSVLETVTNEKLFF
.	TRBV5-4	TRBD1	TRBJ1-2	TGTGCCAGCAGCCAGCTCGGACAGGGGGCTGGTGGCTACACCTTC	CASSQLGQGAGGYTF
many	TRBV2	.	TRBJ1-3	TGTGCCAGCGTGTCGGACCCCTACTCCGGGGGAAACACCATATATTTT	CASVSDPYSGGNTIYF
few	TRBV10-1	.	TRBJ2-1	TGCGCCAGCAGTGAGTCGGAGCGCAAGGAGCAGTTCTTC	CASSESERKEQFF
.	TRBV2	TRBD2	TRBJ2-5	TGTGCCAGCACCCTAGCGGGAACCCAAGAGACCCAGTACTTC	CASTLAGTQETQYF
.	TRBV12-3/TRBV12-4	.	TRBJ1-3	TGTGCCAGCAGTTTTGACACCTCTGGAAACACCATATATTTT	CASSFDTSGNTIYF
many	TRBV20-1	.	TRBJ2-3	TGCAGTGCTCACCCAGTTTCCAACACAGATACGCAGTATTTT	CSAHPVSNTDTQYF
many	TRBV6-6	TRBD2	TRBJ2-1	TGTGCCAGCAGTTACTATCGGGAGGGCCTCAATGAGCAGTTCTTC	CASSYYREGLNEQFF
.	TRBV9	TRBD2	TRBJ2-1	TGTGCCAGCAGCGGGACTAGCGGGAGTGGGGGTGAGCAGTTCTTC	CASSGTSGSGGEQFF
many	TRBV4-2	.	TRBJ2-1	TGTGCCAGCAGCCAGGCCGGGACTGACTATGAGCAGTTCTTC	CASSQAGTDYEQFF
.	TRBV13	TRBD2	TRBJ2-2	TGTGCCAGCAGCTTTGGTGGACTAGCCATCGGGGAGCTGTTTTTT	CASSFGGLAIGELFF
.	TRBV11-2	TRBD2	TRBJ2-2	TGTGCCAGCAGCCTGCGGACTAGCGGGAGTGGCACCGGGGAGCTGTTTTTT	CASSLRTSGSGTGELFF
many	TRBV3-1	TRBD1	TRBJ1-5	TGTGCCAGCAGCCCGACAGGGGATGGCAATCAGCCCCAGCATTTT	CASSPTGDGNQPQHF
many	TRBV27	.	TRBJ2-1	TGTGCCAGCAGTCTGACGAACAATGAGCAGTTCTTC	CASSLTNNEQFF
many	TRBV7-8	.	TRBJ2-5	TGTGCCAGCAGCTTAAATGAGGCAATTGAGACCCAGTACTTC	CASSLNEAIETQYF
.	TRBV3-1	TRBD2	TRBJ2-1	TGTGCCAGCAGCCTCCTACTAGCGGGAGAAAGAGATGAGCAGTTCTTC	CASSLLLAGERDEQFF
.	TRBV2	.	TRBJ2-5	TGTGCCAGCAGCCTAGCGTGGACGCAAGAGACCCAGTACTTC	CASSLAWTQETQYF
many	TRBV27	.	TRBJ2-7	TGTGCAGCAGGAACGCTTACCTACGAGCAGTACTTC	CAAGTLTYEQYF
many	TRBV11-2	.	TRBJ1-3	TGTGCCAGCAGCTTAGGGGGGACGGCAGGAAACACCATATATTTT	CASSLGGTAGNTIYF
few	TRBV3-1	.	TRBJ1-3	TGTGCCAGCAGCCAAGATTGGACCCAGGGATTAAACACCATATATTTT	CASSQDWTQGLNTIYF
many	TRBV20-1	.	TRBJ1-1	TGCAGTGCTAGAGAGGGACACGGGGTGAACACTGAAGCTTTCTTT	CSAREGHGVNTEAFF
many	TRBV2	TRBD2	TRBJ2-3	TGTGCCAGCAGTGGCGGACTAGCGGGAGATACGCAGTATTTT	CASSGGLAGDTQYF
many	TRBV20-1	.	TRBJ1-2	TGCAGTGCTAGAGATATTCGGGGAAGCTACACCTTC	CSARDIRGSYTF
many	TRBV12-3/TRBV12-4	TRBD2	TRBJ2-1	TGTGCCAGCAGCCTTAGCGGGAACTCCTACAATGAGCAGTTCTTC	CASSLSGNSYNEQFF
few	TRBV20-1	.	TRBJ2-3	TGCAGTGCTAGAGCCGGGACCCATAGCACAGATACGCAGTATTTT	CSARAGTHSTDTQYF